This T cell receptor (beta chain) is drawn from a study of blood T cells in healthy people across ages. CDR3 size: 16 residues. Germline V gene data show CDR1 as ENHRY and CDR2 as SYGVKD. The V end lost 2 bases, the J end lost 4 bases, and 16 bases lay between the germline ends. Primed by a sample-barcoded 5' primer and a J-beta primer mix, a second PCR proceeded for 7 to 11 cycles. Unique molecular identifiers of 12 random nucleotides labeled each cDNA. MiXCR, applied by TCRdb to the 5' RACE reads, yields one record per CDR3 protein. The table includes 1.5 million to 2 million distinct CDR3 sequences, roughly 50% detected once. The donors, aged roughly 6 to 90, were healthy Caucasians from Russia.

V and J are TRBV10-3 and TRBJ2-3; D perhaps matches TRBD2 (7 bases). This sequence was found in a woman aged 40 to 50 in good health. Sequencing input: blood. In nucleotides, the CDR3 is TGTGCCATCAGTGAGAGGCTGGGGGGGGCCGCAGATACGCAGTATTTT. It codes for CAISERLGGAADTQYF.